The present entry profiles one TCR beta chain with its context. The sample holds a few counts of this clone. It has no known antigen specificity. No base quality information exists; no much larger clone differs at one position. Genomic DNA was used for TRB sequencing, which was performed with the immunoSEQ assay at survey resolution or with the hsTCRB kit. The study's own analysis went as follows. The immunoSEQ software was used for initial read processing, and the LymphoSeq R package was used for repertoire analyses. Clonality was calculated as 1 minus normalized Shannon entropy, and the Gini coefficient was also calculated for each TRB dataset. Phenotypes of unsorted samples were inferred by mapping TRB sequences from sorted subsets of the recipient or donor onto unsorted samples of the same recipient. Imported from immuneACCESS, the table was reduced by TCRdb to in-frame sequences with V and J called. These copies leave out some clones; in studies compared against another copy, an unresolved V gene accounts for under half, and the cause of the remainder is not known. V and J calls and clone size follow that table, whereas D and trimming were derived from the DNA. In all, the sample holds roughly 3,500 clones, and about four fifths of those were seen once. 50% to 65% of the sample is in the top ten clones.

V loses 8 bases of germline sequence and J loses 5 bases, and the interval between the two ends is 11 bases. The germline V gene (reference sequence) yields MNHEY for CDR1 and SMNVEV for CDR2. Including cysteine and phenylalanine, the CDR3 has 12 amino acids. Of the read, only the CDR3 DNA is kept; its 36 bases are in frame from base 1. The control cohort consisted of 11 patients who had myeloablative marrow transplants with methotrexate plus a calcineurin inhibitor and who were sampled 1 year after transplant. Mononuclear cells from peripheral blood and bone marrow were separated by Ficoll-Hypaque density centrifugation and then cryopreserved. The sample belongs to a study of T cells after posttransplantation cyclophosphamide (dated by TCRdb to 2016 to 2017). Looking at the study overall: T cell repertoire reconstitution was tracked by TRB sequencing after myeloablative bone marrow transplantation in which posttransplantation cyclophosphamide was used as GVHD prophylaxis. Antigen receptor sequencing covered samples from a few dozen PTCy-treated patients and about 17 of their related bone marrow donors. TRB sequencing was performed on blood from all 35 or so PTCy patients with 1-year posttransplant specimens. In 3 patients, up to roughly 3 additional blood samples taken between 2 and 5.2 years after transplant also underwent TRB sequencing, as did pretransplant blood from a handful of patients. TRA and TRB clonality were tightly correlated in several samples, so subsequent TCR analyses focused on TRB only. Public TRB sequences were checked against a database of over 3,600 sequences associated with responses to pathogens, tumor antigens, self-antigens and alloantigens.

On the study overall, not on this receptor specifically: Donor-recipient similarity was low at 1-2 months but rose over the first year, and later blood repertoires were often dominated by donor CD8+ memory clones. Across 45 or so patients, TRB clonality was highly associated with recipient CMV seropositivity and CMV reactivation, and PTCy diversity was similar to diversity in CNI/methotrexate controls. The TRB repertoires of T cells infiltrating skin or the GI tract showed only limited overlap with the TRB repertoires found in blood.

Sequenced here: PBMCs, sampled after allogeneic stem cell transplant with calcineurin inhibitor and methotrexate. The V and J segments used are TRBV27 and TRBJ2-3; matching of 6 bases hints at TRBD1 as the D gene. The source of this sequence is a female patient aged 50-59 years who received an allogeneic stem cell transplant from an unrelated donor, was CMV-positive, and had acute and chronic GVHD. Following a transplant, some T lymphocytes may have been derived from the graft donor. The DNA sequence is as follows: TGTGCCAGCGGGGCAGGGGTAGATACGCAGTATTTT. It translates to CASGAGVDTQYF.